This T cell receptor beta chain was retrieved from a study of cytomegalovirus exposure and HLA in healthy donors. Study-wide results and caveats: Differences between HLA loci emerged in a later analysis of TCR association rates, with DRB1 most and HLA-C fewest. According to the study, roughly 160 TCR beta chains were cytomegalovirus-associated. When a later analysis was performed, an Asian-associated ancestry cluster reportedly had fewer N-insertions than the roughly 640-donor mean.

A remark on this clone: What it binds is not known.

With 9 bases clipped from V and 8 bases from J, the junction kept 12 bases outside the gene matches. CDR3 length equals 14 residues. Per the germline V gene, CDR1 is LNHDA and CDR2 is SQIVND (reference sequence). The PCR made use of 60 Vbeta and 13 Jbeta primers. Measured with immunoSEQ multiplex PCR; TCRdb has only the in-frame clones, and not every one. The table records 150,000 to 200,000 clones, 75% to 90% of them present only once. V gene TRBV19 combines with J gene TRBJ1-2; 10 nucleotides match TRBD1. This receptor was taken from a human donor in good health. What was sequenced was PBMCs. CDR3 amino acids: CASTPGQGSGGYTF. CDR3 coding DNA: TGTGCCAGCACACCGGGACAGGGGAGTGGAGGCTACACCTTC.